The text below deals with one TCR beta chain. The germline and genes are mouse ones. The read terminates 1 residue ahead of where the CDR3 ends, so the germline J gene completes it. The sample comes from a study of tissue T cells after allogeneic stem cell transplantation. This CDR3 contains 14 residues. CDR1 is KGHPV and CDR2 is FQNQEV in the germline V gene (reference sequence). With 2 bases removed from V and 6 bases from J, the gap between germline ends came to 8 bases. Time point of the sample: mouse harvest day 14 after allogeneic transplant. Mouse grafts combined 10^7 T-cell-depleted bone marrow cells with 10^6 splenic CD5+ T cells. TCRdb's copy holds only in-frame clones and misses some; the assay was immunoSEQ multiplex PCR. The sample has roughly 4,200 clones; around 43% are singletons.

The source of this sequence is a female BALB/c mouse given C57BL/6 T cells with graft-versus-host disease after an allogeneic hematopoietic cell transplant. The sequenced sample consisted of lymph node tissue. The chain recombines TRBV26 with TRBJ1-6; a possible D gene is TRBD1 (5 bases). TRBJ1-6 is an ORF, with its function uncertain. The CDR3 DNA, read in part, is TGTGCCAGCAGTCTGGGGGGAATTAATTCGCCCCTCTAC. The encoded protein is CASSLGGINSPLY. In full, the CDR3 reads CASSLGGINSPLYF.